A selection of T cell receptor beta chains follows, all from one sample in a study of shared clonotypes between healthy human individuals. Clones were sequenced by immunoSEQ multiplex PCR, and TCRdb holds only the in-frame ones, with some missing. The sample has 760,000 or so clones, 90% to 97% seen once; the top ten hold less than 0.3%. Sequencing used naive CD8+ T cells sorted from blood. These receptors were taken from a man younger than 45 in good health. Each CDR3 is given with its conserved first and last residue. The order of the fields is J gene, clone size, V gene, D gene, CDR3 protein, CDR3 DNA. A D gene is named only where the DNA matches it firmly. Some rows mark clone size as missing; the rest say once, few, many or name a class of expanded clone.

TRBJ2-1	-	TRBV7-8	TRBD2	CASSTALAELYNEQFF	TGTGCCAGCAGCACCGCTCTAGCGGAACTGTACAATGAGCAGTTCTTC
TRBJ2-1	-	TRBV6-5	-	CASSLGRLVDPKFF	TGTGCCAGCAGTTTGGGACGACTAGTCGACCCCAAGTTCTTC
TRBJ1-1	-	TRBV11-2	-	CASSPGPNTEAFF	TGTGCCAGCAGCCCCGGCCCGAACACTGAAGCTTTCTTT
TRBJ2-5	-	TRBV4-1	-	CASSPILEETQYF	TGCGCCAGCAGTCCGATCCTGGAGGAGACCCAGTACTTC
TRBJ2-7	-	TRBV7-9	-	CASSPGGAGKSGVDREQYF	TGTGCCAGCAGCCCCGGAGGGGCAGGCAAGTCGGGGGTCGATCGGGAGCAGTACTTC
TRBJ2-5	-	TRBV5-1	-	CASSLSVNAPGETQYF	TGCGCCAGCAGCCTTTCCGTTAACGCCCCGGGAGAGACCCAGTACTTC
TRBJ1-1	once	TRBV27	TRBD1	CASSSRQGMNTEAFF	TGTGCCAGCAGTTCGAGACAGGGTATGAACACTGAAGCTTTCTTT
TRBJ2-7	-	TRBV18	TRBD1	CASSKVPGQGAYEQYF	TGTGCCAGCTCAAAAGTTCCGGGACAGGGGGCTTACGAGCAGTACTTC
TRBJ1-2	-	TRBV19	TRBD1	CASTPTAGGGYGYTF	TGTGCCAGTACCCCTACGGCAGGGGGGGGCTATGGCTACACCTTC
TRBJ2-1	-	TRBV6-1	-	CASSPRGLGIEQFF	TGTGCCAGCAGCCCCCGGGGTCTGGGAATTGAGCAGTTCTTC
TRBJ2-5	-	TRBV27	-	CASSLLGGEETQYF	TGTGCCAGCAGTTTATTAGGCGGGGAAGAGACCCAGTACTTC
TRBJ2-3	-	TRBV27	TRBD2	CASSSLGTSGTDTQYF	TGTGCCAGCAGTTCCCTCGGGACTAGCGGCACAGATACGCAGTATTTT
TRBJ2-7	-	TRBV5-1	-	CASSLGATGPASYEQYF	TGCGCCAGCAGCTTGGGGGCAACAGGACCCGCCTCCTACGAGCAGTACTTC
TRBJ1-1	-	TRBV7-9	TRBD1	CASSLGGQGGTEAFF	TGTGCCAGCAGCTTGGGAGGACAGGGTGGGACTGAAGCTTTCTTT
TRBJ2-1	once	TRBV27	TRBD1	CASRQTGGAYNEQFF	TGTGCCAGCAGACAAACAGGGGGTGCGTACAATGAGCAGTTCTTC
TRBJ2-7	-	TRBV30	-	CAWSGDVGYEQYF	TGTGCCTGGAGTGGGGATGTGGGGTACGAGCAGTACTTC
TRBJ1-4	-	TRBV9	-	CASSPETGRLFF	TGTGCCAGCAGCCCAGAGACGGGGAGGTTGTTTTTT
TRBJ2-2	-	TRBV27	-	CASSFGPNTGELFF	TGTGCCAGCAGTTTTGGCCCGAACACCGGGGAGCTGTTTTTT
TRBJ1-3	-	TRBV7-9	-	CASSFITTGNTIYF	TGTGCCAGCAGCTTTATTACAACTGGAAACACCATATATTTT
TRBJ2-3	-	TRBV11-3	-	CASSPEPQETQYF	TGTGCCAGCAGCCCAGAACCTCAGGAGACGCAGTATTTT
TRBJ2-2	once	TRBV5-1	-	CASRPPYEGVGTGELFF	TGCGCCAGCAGACCTCCCTACGAGGGGGTGGGTACCGGGGAGCTGTTTTTT
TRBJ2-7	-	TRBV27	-	CASSSTHSRQQREQYF	TGTGCCAGCAGTTCTACGCACTCAAGACAGCAGCGAGAGCAGTACTTC
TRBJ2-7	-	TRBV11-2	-	CASSLDLPRGPEGILYEQYF	TGTGCCAGCAGCTTAGACCTCCCGAGAGGGCCCGAAGGGATTTTATACGAGCAGTACTTC
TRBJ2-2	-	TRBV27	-	CASSLSEGHPGELFF	TGTGCCAGCAGTTTATCGGAAGGACACCCCGGGGAGCTGTTTTTT
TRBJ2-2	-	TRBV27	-	CASSSLWAVEAKNTGELFF	TGTGCCAGCAGCTCTCTATGGGCGGTTGAGGCGAAGAACACCGGGGAGCTGTTTTTT
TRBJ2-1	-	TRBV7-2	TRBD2	CASSLEGTSGNEQFF	TGTGCCAGCAGCTTAGAAGGGACTAGCGGGAATGAGCAGTTCTTC
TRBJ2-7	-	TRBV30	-	CACEGLHRPYEQYF	TGTGCCTGCGAAGGTCTCCATAGACCATACGAGCAGTACTTC
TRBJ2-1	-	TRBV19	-	CASTPSAGRIVNEQFF	TGTGCCAGTACTCCCTCCGCTGGCCGAATTGTAAATGAGCAGTTCTTC
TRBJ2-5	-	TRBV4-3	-	CASSQDSVGQETQYF	TGCGCCAGCAGCCAAGATTCTGTCGGCCAAGAGACCCAGTACTTC
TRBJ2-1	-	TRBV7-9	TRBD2	CASSQGTSGSSYTYNEQFF	TGTGCCAGCAGCCAAGGGACTAGCGGGAGCTCCTATACCTACAATGAGCAGTTCTTC
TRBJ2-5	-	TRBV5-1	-	CASSLVGADRDQYF	TGCGCCAGCAGCTTGGTCGGTGCTGATAGGGACCAGTACTTC
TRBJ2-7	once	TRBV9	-	CASSARTGPTYEQYF	TGTGCCAGCAGCGCCCGTACCGGGCCGACCTACGAGCAGTACTTC
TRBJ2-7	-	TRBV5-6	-	CASSHGRLEQYF	TGTGCCAGCAGCCACGGCCGGCTCGAGCAGTACTTC
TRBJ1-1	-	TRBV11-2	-	CASSPVSGNTEAFF	TGTGCCAGCAGCCCGGTATCGGGGAACACTGAAGCTTTCTTT
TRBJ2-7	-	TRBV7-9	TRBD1	CASSPRQGPVYEQYF	TGTGCCAGCAGCCCTAGACAGGGACCGGTCTACGAGCAGTACTTC
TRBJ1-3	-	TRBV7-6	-	CASSPFSGDGNTIYF	TGTGCCAGCAGCCCATTCTCAGGGGATGGAAACACCATATATTTT
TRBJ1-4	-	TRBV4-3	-	CASSHKRGYDRDEKLFF	TGCGCCAGCAGCCACAAACGAGGATACGACCGAGATGAAAAACTGTTTTTT
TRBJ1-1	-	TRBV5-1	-	CASSLGTSGRTEAFF	TGCGCCAGCAGCTTGGGGACCTCCGGACGGACTGAAGCTTTCTTT
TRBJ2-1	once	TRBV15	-	CATSRDSGARNEQFF	TGTGCCACCAGCAGAGACAGCGGAGCCCGAAATGAGCAGTTCTTC
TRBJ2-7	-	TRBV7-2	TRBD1	CASSGQGISYEQYF	TGTGCCAGCAGCGGACAGGGGATCTCCTACGAGCAGTACTTC
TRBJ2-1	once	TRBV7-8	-	CASSKGQFSYNEQFF	TGTGCCAGCAGCAAAGGACAGTTCTCCTACAATGAGCAGTTCTTC
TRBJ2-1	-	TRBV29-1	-	CSVGEYNEQFF	TGCAGCGTTGGGGAATACAATGAGCAGTTCTTC
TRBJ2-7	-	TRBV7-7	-	CASSLAQGPPYEQYF	TGTGCTAGCAGCTTGGCACAGGGCCCCCCCTACGAGCAGTACTTC
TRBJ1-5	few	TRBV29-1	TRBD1	CSVGDRVSNQPQHF	TGCAGCGTTGGAGACAGGGTTAGCAATCAGCCCCAGCATTTT
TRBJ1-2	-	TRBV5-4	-	CASGLQGALGYGYTF	TGTGCCAGCGGGTTGCAGGGTGCGCTCGGCTATGGCTACACCTTC
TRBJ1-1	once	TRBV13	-	CASSPRGEGNTEAFF	TGTGCCAGCAGCCCTAGGGGAGAGGGGAACACTGAAGCTTTCTTT
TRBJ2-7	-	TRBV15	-	CATSRGNTYEQYF	TGTGCCACCAGCAGGGGTAATACCTACGAGCAGTACTTC
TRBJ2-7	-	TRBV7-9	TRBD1	CASSTDRGYEQYF	TGTGCCAGCAGCACGGACAGGGGCTACGAGCAGTACTTC
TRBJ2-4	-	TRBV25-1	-	CASSGGDIQYF	TGTGCCAGCAGCGGCGGGGACATTCAGTACTTC
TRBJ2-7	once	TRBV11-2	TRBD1	CASSLDWEGQGKSYEQYF	TGTGCCAGCAGCTTAGACTGGGAAGGACAGGGCAAATCCTACGAGCAGTACTTC
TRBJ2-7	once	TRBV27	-	CASSATSSYEQYF	TGTGCCAGCAGTGCCACGAGCTCCTACGAGCAGTACTTC